This T cell receptor (beta chain) was profiled in a study of blood T cell repertoires in COVID-19. This table comes from immunoSEQ multiplex PCR, and its TCRdb copy is limited to in-frame clones, with some not included. The data contain about 210,000 clones, around 85% of them seen just once; the ten biggest clones take up more than 2%. Germline V CDR1 and CDR2: SGHTA, FQGNSA. The V end was cut by 0 bases, the J end by 0 bases, with 8 bases between. This CDR3 is built from 15 residues. The sequenced sample consisted of peripheral blood. This receptor was identified in a woman between 65 and 79 years old with COVID-19, enrolled during active disease. This sequence joins TRBV7-2 and TRBJ1-2; D is unresolved. The CDR3 sequence is CASSLASSSNYGYTF. The CDR3 DNA follows: TGTGCCAGCAGCTTAGCGTCCAGTTCTAACTATGGCTACACCTTC.